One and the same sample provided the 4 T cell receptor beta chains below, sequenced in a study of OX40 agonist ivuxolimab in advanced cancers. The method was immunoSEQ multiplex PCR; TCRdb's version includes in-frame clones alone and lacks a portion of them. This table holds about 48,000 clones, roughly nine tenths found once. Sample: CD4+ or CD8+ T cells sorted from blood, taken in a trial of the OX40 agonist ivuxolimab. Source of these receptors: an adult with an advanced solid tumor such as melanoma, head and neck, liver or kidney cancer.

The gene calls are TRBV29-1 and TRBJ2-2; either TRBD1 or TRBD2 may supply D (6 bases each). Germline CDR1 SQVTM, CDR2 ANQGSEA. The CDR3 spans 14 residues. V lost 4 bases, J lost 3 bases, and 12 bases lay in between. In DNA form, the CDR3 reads TGCAGCGTTGTTTTGGGGGGCTACACCGGGGAGCTGTTTTTT. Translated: CSVVLGGYTGELFF.

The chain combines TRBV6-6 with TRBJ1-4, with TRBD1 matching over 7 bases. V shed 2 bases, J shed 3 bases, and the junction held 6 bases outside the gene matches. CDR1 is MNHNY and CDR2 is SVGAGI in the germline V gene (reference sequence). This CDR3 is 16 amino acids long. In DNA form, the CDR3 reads TGTGCCAGCAGTTACGACAGGGTGAGGGCTAATGAAAAACTGTTTTTT. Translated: CASSYDRVRANEKLFF.

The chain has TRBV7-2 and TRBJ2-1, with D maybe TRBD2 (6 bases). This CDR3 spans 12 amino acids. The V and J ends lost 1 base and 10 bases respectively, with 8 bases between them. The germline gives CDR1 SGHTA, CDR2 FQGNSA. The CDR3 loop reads CASSLGGDEQFF. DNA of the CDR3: TGTGCCAGCAGCTTAGGCGGGGACGAGCAGTTCTTC.

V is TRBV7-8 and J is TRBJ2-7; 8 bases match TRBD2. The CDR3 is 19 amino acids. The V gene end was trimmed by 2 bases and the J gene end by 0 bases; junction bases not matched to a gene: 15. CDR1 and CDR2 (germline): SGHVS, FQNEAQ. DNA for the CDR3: TGTGCCAGCAGCTTAAAACCGACCCATGGTAGCGGGAACTCCTACGAGCAGTACTTC. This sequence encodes CASSLKPTHGSGNSYEQYF.